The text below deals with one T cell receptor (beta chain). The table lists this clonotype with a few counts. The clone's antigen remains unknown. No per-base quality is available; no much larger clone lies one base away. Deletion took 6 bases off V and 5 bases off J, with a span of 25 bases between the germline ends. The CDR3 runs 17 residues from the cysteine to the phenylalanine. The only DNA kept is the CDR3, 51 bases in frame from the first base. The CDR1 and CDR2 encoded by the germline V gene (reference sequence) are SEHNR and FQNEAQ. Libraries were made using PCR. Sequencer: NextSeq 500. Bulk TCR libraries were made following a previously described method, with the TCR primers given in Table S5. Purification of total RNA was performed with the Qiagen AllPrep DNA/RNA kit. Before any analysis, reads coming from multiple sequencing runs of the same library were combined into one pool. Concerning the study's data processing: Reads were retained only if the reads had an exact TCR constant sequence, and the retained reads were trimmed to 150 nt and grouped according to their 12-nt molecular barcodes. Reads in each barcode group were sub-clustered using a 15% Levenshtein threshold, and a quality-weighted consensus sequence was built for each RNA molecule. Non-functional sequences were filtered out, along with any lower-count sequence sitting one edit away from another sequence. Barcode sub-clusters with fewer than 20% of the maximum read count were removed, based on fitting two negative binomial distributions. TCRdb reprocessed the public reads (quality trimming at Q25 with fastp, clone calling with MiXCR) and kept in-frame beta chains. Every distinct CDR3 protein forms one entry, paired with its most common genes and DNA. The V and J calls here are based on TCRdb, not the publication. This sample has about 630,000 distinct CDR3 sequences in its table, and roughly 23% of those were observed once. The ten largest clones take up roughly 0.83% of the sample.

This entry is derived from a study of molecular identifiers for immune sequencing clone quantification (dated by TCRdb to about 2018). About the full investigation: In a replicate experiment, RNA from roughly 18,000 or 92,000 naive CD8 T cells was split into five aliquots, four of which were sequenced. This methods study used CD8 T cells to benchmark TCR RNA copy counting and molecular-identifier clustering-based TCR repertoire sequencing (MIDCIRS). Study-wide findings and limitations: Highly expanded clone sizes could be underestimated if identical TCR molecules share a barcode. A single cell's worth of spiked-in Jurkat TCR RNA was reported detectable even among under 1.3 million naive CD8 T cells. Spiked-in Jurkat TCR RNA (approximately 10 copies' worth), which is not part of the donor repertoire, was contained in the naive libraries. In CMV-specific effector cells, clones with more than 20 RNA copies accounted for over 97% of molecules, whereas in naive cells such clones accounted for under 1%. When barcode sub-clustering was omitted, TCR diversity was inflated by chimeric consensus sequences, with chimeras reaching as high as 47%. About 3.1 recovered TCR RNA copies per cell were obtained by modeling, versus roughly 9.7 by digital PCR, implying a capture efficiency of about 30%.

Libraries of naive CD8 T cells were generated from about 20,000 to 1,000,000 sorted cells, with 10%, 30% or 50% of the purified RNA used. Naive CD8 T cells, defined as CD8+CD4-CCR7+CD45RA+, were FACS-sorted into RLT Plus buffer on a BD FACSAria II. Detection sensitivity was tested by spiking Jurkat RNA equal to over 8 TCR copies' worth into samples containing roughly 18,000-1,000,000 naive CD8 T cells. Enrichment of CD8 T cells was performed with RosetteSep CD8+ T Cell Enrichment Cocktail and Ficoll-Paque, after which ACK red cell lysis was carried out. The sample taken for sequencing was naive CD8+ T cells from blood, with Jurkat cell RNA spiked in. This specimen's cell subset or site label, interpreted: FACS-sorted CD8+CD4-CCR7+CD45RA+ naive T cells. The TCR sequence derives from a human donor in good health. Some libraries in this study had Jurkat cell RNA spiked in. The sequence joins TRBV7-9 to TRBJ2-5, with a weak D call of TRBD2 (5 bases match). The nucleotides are TGTGCCAGCAGTGCTACCGACCGGGGTTTTGCGCAGGAGACCCAGTACTTC. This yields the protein CASSATDRGFAQETQYF.